This TCR beta chain was found in a study of control samples from healthy donors and cancer patients. The germline V gene has CDR1 MNHNY and CDR2 SVGAGI (reference sequence). CDR3 length: 13 residues. V was cut by 1 base and J by 1 base, with 2 bases left in between. The method was immunoSEQ multiplex PCR; TCRdb's version includes in-frame clones alone and lacks a portion of them. The sample has about 110,000 clones, just over 90% seen once. This sequence originates from a woman between 18 and 29 years old in good health. This sequence joins TRBV6-6 and TRBJ2-4, with D unresolved. The sequencing input was blood. CDR3 region: CASSYLAKNIQYF. The CDR3, as DNA: TGTGCCAGCAGTTACTTGGCCAAAAACATTCAGTACTTC.